The clone carrying this T cell receptor (beta chain) was seen at least ten times. TCRdb re-called the 5' RACE reads through MiXCR, storing one row per CDR3 protein. The sample carries more than 55,000 distinct CDR3 sequences, less than 30% recorded once. Tregs were sorted as CD4+CD25+CD127-/low cells. This CDR3 comprises 13 residues. Trimming cost V 3 bases and J 3 bases, with 3 bases left between them. Germline CDR1 and CDR2: SGHTA and FQGNSA. The chain combines TRBV7-2 with TRBJ2-6, with D unclear. The TCR sequence derives from a female donor with breast cancer. The sample consisted of tumor-infiltrating Tregs sorted from the breast tumor. The CDR3 sequence is CASSFGGANVLTF. DNA of the CDR3: TGTGCCAGCAGCTTCGGTGGGGCCAACGTCCTGACTTTC.